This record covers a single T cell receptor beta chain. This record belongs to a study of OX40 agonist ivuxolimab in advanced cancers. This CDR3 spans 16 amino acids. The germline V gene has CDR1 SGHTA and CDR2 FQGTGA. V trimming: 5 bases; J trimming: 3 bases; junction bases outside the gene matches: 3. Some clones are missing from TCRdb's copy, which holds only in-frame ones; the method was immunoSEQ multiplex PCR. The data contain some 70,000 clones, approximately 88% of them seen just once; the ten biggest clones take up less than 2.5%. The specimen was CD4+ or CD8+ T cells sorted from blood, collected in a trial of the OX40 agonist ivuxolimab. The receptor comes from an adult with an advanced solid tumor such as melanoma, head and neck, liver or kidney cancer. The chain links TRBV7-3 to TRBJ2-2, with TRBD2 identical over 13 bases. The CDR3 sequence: CASSGTSGKDTGELFF. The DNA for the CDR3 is TGTGCCAGCAGCGGGACTAGCGGGAAGGACACCGGGGAGCTGTTTTTT.